This T cell receptor (beta chain) was identified during a study of control samples from healthy donors and cancer patients (TCRdb year 2020). About this clone itself: What antigen it recognizes has not been identified. Nothing much larger sits one base from this clone, and base qualities are not available.

As encoded in the germline V gene, CDR1 is SNHLY while CDR2 is FYNNEI. The CDR3 measures 12 amino acids from cysteine to phenylalanine. Only the CDR3 portion is preserved as DNA: 36 bases, with reading frame beginning at the first base. At the junction V is shortened by 3 bases and J by 8 bases, with 10 bases in between. Libraries came from the immunoSEQ multiplex PCR assay. TCRdb took this table from immuneACCESS and kept in-frame rearrangements with V and J called. Such tables lack part of the clones; where checked against another copy, unresolved V genes explain under half of the gap, and the rest is unexplained. Recorded for this sample are some 130,000 clones; around 92% of them occurred a single time. Of the sample, 2% to 2.5% falls within the top ten clones.

This chain is built from TRBV2 and TRBJ1-2; the D gene remains uncertain. The origin of this receptor is a woman in her fifties or sixties in good health. Source material: blood. The DNA sequence is given as TGTGCCAGCAGTGAGGGAGGGATGGGCTACACCTTC. Translation gives CASSEGGMGYTF. The full variable domain, with segments outside the CDR3 supplied by the reference TRBV2 and TRBJ1-2 proteins, appears as EPEVTQTPSHQVTQMGQEVILRCVPISNHLYFYWYRQILGQKVEFLVSFYNNEISEKSEIFDDQFSVERPDGSNFTLKIRSTKLEDSAMYFCASSEGGMGYTFGSGTRLTVV.